The 9 T cell receptor beta chains below all came from one sample that was sequenced in a study of shared clonotypes between healthy human individuals. Only in-frame clones appear in the TCRdb table, and some are missing; sequencing was by immunoSEQ multiplex PCR. The sample carries around 1.9 million clones, roughly 93% recorded once. Selected positively for CCR7 and CD45RO-negative, naive CD8 cells excluded terminally differentiated effector memory CD45RA+ cells. The sequenced sample was naive CD8+ T cells from PBMCs. The receptors derive from a man between 18 and 29 years old in good health. Some clones in this sample may be carry-over from other donors' samples.

Turning to this clone: Other DNA variants within this sample encode the same CDR3. V is TRBV6-5 and J is TRBJ1-2; the D is unclear. The CDR3 runs 13 residues. V lost 0 bases, J lost 2 bases, and 4 bases lay in between. Germline V lookup: CDR1 MNHEY, CDR2 SVGAGI. The CDR3 loop reads CASSYSENYGYTF. The CDR3 nucleotides read TGTGCCAGCAGTTACTCGGAGAACTATGGCTACACCTTC.

V and J are TRBV29-1 and TRBJ2-1; D perhaps matches TRBD1 (5 bases). There are 13 residues in the CDR3. Per the germline V gene, CDR1 is SQVTM and CDR2 is ANQGSEA. With 6 bases removed from V and 4 bases from J, the gap between germline ends came to 13 bases. The CDR3 is CSVQGFLYNEQFF. The CDR3 DNA sequence: TGCAGCGTGCAGGGATTTCTTTACAATGAGCAGTTCTTC.

The chain joins TRBV7-9 to TRBJ1-2, with TRBD1 matching over 8 bases. Germline V gene data show CDR1 as SEHNR and CDR2 as FQNEAQ (reference sequence). V gave up 4 bases and J gave up 5 bases; unmatched junction bases: 6. This CDR3 has 14 residues. Written as DNA, the CDR3 is TGTGCCAGCAGCTCCCGGGACAGGTTGTATGGCTACACCTTC. It translates to CASSSRDRLYGYTF.

The chain carries TRBV6-5 and TRBJ2-7; tentatively, D is TRBD1 (6 bases). CDR3 length: 13 amino acids. Trimming left V 4 bases short and J 3 bases short, with 10 bases between. Per the germline V gene, CDR1 is MNHEY and CDR2 is SVGAGI. CDR3 sequence: CASSSDSYYEQYF. The CDR3 DNA sequence: TGTGCCAGCAGTTCGGACAGTTACTACGAGCAGTACTTC.

The V and J genes are TRBV11-3 and TRBJ2-1; 8 bases map to TRBD2. Germline V gene lookup returns CDR1 SGHNT and CDR2 YENEEA. The CDR3 extends over 17 amino acids. Germline trimming cut 1 base from V and 5 bases from J; bases unmatched to any gene: 10. The CDR3 DNA reads as TGTGCCAGCAGCTTAGTCAGTCTAGCGGGTCAGCACAATGAGCAGTTCTTC. This encodes CASSLVSLAGQHNEQFF.

V and J are TRBV4-3 and TRBJ2-7; TRBD1 agrees at 9 bases. Per the germline V gene, CDR1 is LGHNA and CDR2 is YSLEER. The ends lost 0 bases at V and 4 bases at J; junction bases unmatched: 4. This CDR3 region has 15 residues. This CDR3 is CASSQDVDRGYEQYF. The CDR3 DNA reads TGCGCCAGCAGCCAAGATGTGGACAGGGGTTACGAGCAGTACTTC.

This chain joins TRBV11-2 and TRBJ1-5, with unresolved D. Trimming took 0 bases from V and 5 from J, leaving 5 bases between them. The CDR3 is made up of 13 amino acids. CDR1 and CDR2 (germline): SGHAT, FQNNGV. The CDR3 sequence: CASSLEFDQPQHF. The CDR3 bases are TGTGCCAGCAGCTTAGAGTTTGATCAGCCCCAGCATTTT.

The genes are TRBV7-9 and TRBJ1-1, with D uncertain. The germline V gene encodes CDR1 SEHNR and CDR2 FQNEAQ (reference sequence). CDR3 length: 14 residues. V lost 2 bases and J lost 1, with 8 bases in between. CDR3 DNA: TGTGCCAGCAGCTTATCAACGACGAACACTGAAGCTTTCTTT. It is translated as CASSLSTTNTEAFF.

This clone was picked up one time. Other DNA sequences in the same sample also yield this CDR3. This CDR3 reads CASSLGQRSYEQYF. In nucleotides, the CDR3 is TGTGCCAGCAGCTTGGGACAGCGATCCTACGAGCAGTACTTC. V is TRBV5-6 and J is TRBJ2-7; tentative D call: TRBD1 (5 bases). The CDR3 consists of 14 residues. Germline V gene sequence: CDR1 SGHDT, CDR2 YYEEEE. Trimming removed 0 bases at V and 1 base at J, with 8 bases between. Full variable domain (missing parts from reference TRBV5-6 and TRBJ2-7): DAGVTQSPTHLIKTRGQQVTLRCSPKSGHDTVSWYQQALGQGPQFIFQYYEEEERQRGNFPDRFSGHQFPNYSSELNVNALLLGDSALYLCASSLGQRSYEQYFGPGTRLTVT.